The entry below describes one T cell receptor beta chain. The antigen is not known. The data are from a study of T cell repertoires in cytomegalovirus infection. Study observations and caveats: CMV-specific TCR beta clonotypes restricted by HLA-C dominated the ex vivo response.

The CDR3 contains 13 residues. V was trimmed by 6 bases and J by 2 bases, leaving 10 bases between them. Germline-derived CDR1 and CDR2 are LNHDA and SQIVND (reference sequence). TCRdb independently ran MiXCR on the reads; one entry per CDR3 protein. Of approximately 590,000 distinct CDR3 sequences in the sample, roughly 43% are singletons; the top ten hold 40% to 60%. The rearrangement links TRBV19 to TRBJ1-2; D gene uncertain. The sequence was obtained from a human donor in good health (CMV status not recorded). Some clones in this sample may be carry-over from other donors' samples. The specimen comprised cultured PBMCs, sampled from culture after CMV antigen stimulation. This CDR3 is CASRTGKNYGYTF. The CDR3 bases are TGTGCCAGTAGAACCGGGAAGAACTATGGCTACACCTTC.